A selection of T cell receptor beta chains follows, all from one sample in a study of T-cell reconstitution after alpha-beta-depleted transplantation in children. TCRdb re-analysed the PCR reads in MiXCR, keeping a single row per CDR3 protein. The sample holds approximately 240,000 distinct CDR3 sequences; approximately 11% are singletons and the top ten take approximately 28%. Source: PBMCs, taken before TCRalphabeta/CD19-depleted stem cell transplant. These TCRs come from a child less than two years old with acute myeloid leukemia, due to receive a stem cell transplant. CDR3s include the opening cysteine and the closing phenylalanine or tryptophan. A D gene is named only where the DNA matches it firmly. A row's size may be missing; if present it is once, few, many or a size class.

V gene: TRBV7-2
D gene: -
clone size: many
J gene: TRBJ2-5
CDR3 protein: CASSLRVSKETQYF
CDR3 DNA: TGTGCCAGCAGCTTACGGGTCAGCAAAGAGACCCAGTACTTC

V gene: TRBV20-1
D gene: -
clone size: many
J gene: TRBJ2-3
CDR3 protein: CSARDRTRTDTQYF
CDR3 DNA: TGCAGTGCTAGAGATCGGACGCGCACAGATACGCAGTATTTT

V gene: TRBV4-3
D gene: -
clone size: many
J gene: TRBJ2-7
CDR3 protein: CASSQDPSGIYEQYF
CDR3 DNA: TGCGCCAGCAGCCAAGATCCTAGTGGGATCTACGAGCAGTACTTC

V gene: TRBV12-3/TRBV12-4
D gene: -
clone size: many
J gene: TRBJ2-2
CDR3 protein: CASRVGMGSGELFF
CDR3 DNA: TGTGCCAGCAGGGTCGGGATGGGCTCCGGGGAGCTGTTTTTT

V gene: TRBV7-2
D gene: TRBD1
clone size: -
J gene: TRBJ2-7
CDR3 protein: CASSLMGQGFYF
CDR3 DNA: TGTGCCAGCAGCTTAATGGGACAGGGTTTTTACTTC

V gene: TRBV20-1
D gene: -
clone size: many
J gene: TRBJ2-5
CDR3 protein: CSASRTNPTTQYF
CDR3 DNA: TGCAGTGCTTCCAGGACTAACCCCACGACCCAGTACTTC

V gene: TRBV6-1
D gene: -
clone size: many
J gene: TRBJ1-1
CDR3 protein: CASSGRRSGWGVMNTEAFF
CDR3 DNA: TGTGCCAGCAGTGGACGACGCTCAGGGTGGGGGGTTATGAACACTGAAGCTTTCTTT

V gene: TRBV7-2
D gene: TRBD2
clone size: many
J gene: TRBJ2-3
CDR3 protein: CASSFSGGAADTQYF
CDR3 DNA: TGTGCCAGCAGCTTTAGCGGGGGGGCCGCAGATACGCAGTATTTT

V gene: TRBV3-1
D gene: TRBD2
clone size: many
J gene: TRBJ2-1
CDR3 protein: CASSPHSGGSSYNEQFF
CDR3 DNA: TGTGCCAGCAGCCCTCATAGCGGGGGGTCCTCCTACAATGAGCAGTTCTTC

V gene: TRBV5-1
D gene: TRBD2
clone size: many
J gene: TRBJ2-5
CDR3 protein: CASSSIVYGSGRETQYF
CDR3 DNA: TGCGCCAGCAGCTCAATTGTCTACGGTAGCGGGAGGGAGACCCAGTACTTC

V gene: TRBV5-1
D gene: -
clone size: many
J gene: TRBJ2-3
CDR3 protein: CASSLERPDTQYF
CDR3 DNA: TGCGCCAGCAGCCTCGAAAGACCAGATACGCAGTATTTT

V gene: TRBV18
D gene: TRBD2
clone size: -
J gene: TRBJ2-7
CDR3 protein: CASSPLAGTGLYEQYF
CDR3 DNA: TGTGCCAGCTCACCACTAGCGGGAACCGGGTTATACGAGCAGTACTTC

V gene: TRBV5-6
D gene: -
clone size: many
J gene: TRBJ1-6
CDR3 protein: CASSHTERINSPLHF
CDR3 DNA: TGTGCCAGCAGCCACACAGAACGGATTAATTCACCCCTCCACTTT

V gene: TRBV7-6
D gene: -
clone size: many
J gene: TRBJ1-6
CDR3 protein: CASSSGWGRSPLHF
CDR3 DNA: TGTGCCAGCAGCTCGGGGTGGGGCCGGTCACCCCTCCACTTT

V gene: TRBV6-4
D gene: -
clone size: many
J gene: TRBJ2-2
CDR3 protein: CAAQWEVGTGELFF
CDR3 DNA: TGTGCCGCCCAATGGGAGGTCGGCACCGGGGAGCTGTTTTTT

V gene: TRBV7-9
D gene: -
clone size: many
J gene: TRBJ2-3
CDR3 protein: CASQVVSTDTQYF
CDR3 DNA: TGTGCCTCCCAGGTGGTAAGCACAGATACGCAGTATTTT

V gene: TRBV7-2
D gene: TRBD1
clone size: many
J gene: TRBJ2-1
CDR3 protein: CASSPTGGIEQFF
CDR3 DNA: TGTGCCAGCAGCCCCACAGGGGGCATTGAGCAGTTCTTC